Sequencing of this T cell receptor (beta chain) was carried out in a study of Graves' ophthalmopathy and Graves' hyperthyroidism. Study outcomes and limitations: Also, most clonotypes expanded in the thyroid above 0.001 frequency appeared in blood. Separation of ophthalmopathy from stable hyperthyroidism was achieved by a 13-signature model, at around 88% sensitivity and approximately 84% specificity.

This CDR3 spans 15 amino acids. CDR1 and CDR2 (germline): MNHEY, SVGEGT. Amplification from RNA transcripts yielded the TCR beta CDR3 regions. Following a first-round RT-PCR that used HTBI primers, a second-round multiplex PCR was carried out. Using its own MiXCR run on the multiplex PCR reads, TCRdb lists one record per CDR3 protein. The data contain a few hundred thousand distinct CDR3 sequences, approximately 15% of them singletons. As to this clonotype: Its antigen is not identified. It may be a read error: a sequence one base away is much more abundant.

Sequenced input: peripheral blood. The TCR sequence derives from a woman aged 18 to 35 with stable Graves' hyperthyroidism. V and J are TRBV6-2 or TRBV6-3 and TRBJ2-7, with 8 bases matching TRBD1. CDR3 amino acids: CASSTRDRPPYERYF. In nucleotides, the CDR3 is TGTGCCAGCAGTACCCGGGACAGGCCCCCCTACGAGCGGTACTTC.